The 32 T cell receptor beta chains presented below share a single source sample, sequenced in a study of T cell responses to AZD1222 COVID-19 vaccine. This table comes from immunoSEQ multiplex PCR, and its TCRdb copy is limited to in-frame clones, with some not included. Of fewer than 110,000 clones listed, about 90% are singletons. The input for sequencing was peripheral blood, taken on day 0 of AZD1222 vaccination. These receptors were collected from an adult in good health.

The J gene is TRBJ1-1, the V gene TRBV5-1, with D uncertain. CDR3 length: 15 amino acids. Germline lookup yields CDR1 SGHRS and CDR2 YFSETQ. V was clipped by 0 bases and J by 0 bases, with 9 bases between them. The CDR3 protein is CASSLAHSLNTEAFF. The DNA for the CDR3 is TGCGCCAGCAGCTTGGCGCACAGTTTGAACACTGAAGCTTTCTTT. The full variable domain, its missing parts supplied by reference TRBV5-1 and TRBJ1-1, is KAGVTQTPRYLIKTRGQQVTLSCSPISGHRSVSWYQQTPGQGLQFLFEYFSETQRNKGNFPGRFSGRQFSNSRSEMNVSTLELGDSALYLCASSLAHSLNTEAFFGQGTRLTVV.

This chain uses TRBV25-1 with TRBJ1-1, with 12 bases that match TRBD1. From germline, CDR1 is MGHDK and CDR2 SYGVNS. V lost 6 bases and J lost 6; bases outside the gene matches: 14. The CDR3 loop spans 17 amino acids. As DNA, the CDR3 is TGTGCCAGCAGACGGAGTGAGGGACAGGGGGCCGGGGCTGAAGCTTTCTTT. Translated, it gives CASRRSEGQGAGAEAFF.

V and J are TRBV27 and TRBJ1-6; TRBD1 aligns across 9 bases. CDR1 and CDR2 (germline): MNHEY, SMNVEV (reference sequence). The CDR3 has 16 amino acids. After removal of 2 bases from V and 9 bases from J, the junction contained 8 bases not matched to a gene. The CDR3 protein is CASSLPGTGKGSPLHF. CDR3 in DNA: TGTGCCAGCAGTTTACCTGGGACAGGGAAAGGTTCACCCCTCCACTTT.

The gene calls are TRBV5-4 and TRBJ2-2, with 9 bases aligning to TRBD2. The CDR3 covers 14 residues. The germline CDR1 and CDR2 sequences are SGHNT and YYREEE (reference sequence). V lost 5 bases and J lost 7; bases outside the gene matches: 6. The CDR3 nucleotides are TGTGCCAGCAGAATAGCGGGAGCGGGCGGGGAGCTGTTTTTT. This sequence encodes CASRIAGAGGELFF.

This rearrangement joins TRBV11-2 to TRBJ1-2, with D unclear. The germline CDR1 and CDR2 sequences are SGHAT and FQNNGV. The V and J ends lost 5 bases and 4 bases respectively, with 14 bases between them. There are 14 residues in the CDR3. The CDR3 reads CASSRIGQIYGYTF. CDR3 DNA sequence: TGTGCCAGCAGCCGGATTGGGCAGATCTATGGCTACACCTTC.

The chain recombines TRBV5-1 with TRBJ2-3; TRBD2 matches 8 bases. Trimming cost V 8 bases and J 0 bases; bases outside gene matches: 2. CDR3 length equals 13 residues. CDR1 SGHRS and CDR2 YFSETQ come from the germline V gene. The CDR3 sequence: CASSSGSTDTQYF. The CDR3 region has the DNA TGCGCCAGTTCTAGCGGGAGCACAGATACGCAGTATTTT.

The V call is TRBV20-1, the J call TRBJ2-5; D uncertain. Germline V gene lookup returns CDR1 DFQATT and CDR2 SNEGSKA (reference sequence). V gave up 3 bases and J gave up 0 bases, with 11 bases separating them. This CDR3 region has 14 residues. Here the CDR3 DNA reads TGCAGTGCTAGTCGTGACTCCAACCAAGAGACCCAGTACTTC. Translated: CSASRDSNQETQYF.

This chain joins TRBV11-2 and TRBJ1-4; the D gene is possibly TRBD1 (6 bases). V dropped 3 bases and J dropped 0 bases, with 11 bases sitting between them. This CDR3 is 16 amino acids long. The germline CDR1 and CDR2 sequences are SGHAT and FQNNGV. CDR3 residues: CASSFDRTSTNEKLFF. In nucleotides, the CDR3 is TGTGCCAGCAGCTTCGACAGGACTTCAACTAATGAAAAACTGTTTTTT.

The chain carries TRBV27 and TRBJ2-3, with 7 bases matching TRBD1. The CDR3 is 14 amino acids. Germline V gene data show CDR1 as MNHEY and CDR2 as SMNVEV (reference sequence). Trimming cost V 6 bases and J 8 bases; bases outside gene matches: 11. In nucleotides, the CDR3 is TGTGCCAGCAGCAACCGGGACAGCTACCTTACGCAGTATTTT. Its protein product is CASSNRDSYLTQYF.

The V call is TRBV29-1, the J call TRBJ1-1; a weak D match, TRBD1 (6 bases). Trimming took 3 bases from V and 4 from J, leaving 21 bases between them. Germline CDR1 and CDR2: SQVTM and ANQGSEA. This CDR3 spans 16 amino acids. The CDR3 DNA sequence: TGCAGCGTTGATATCGGGCAGGGGATTTCGAGCACTGAAGCTTTCTTT. Its protein is CSVDIGQGISSTEAFF.

The chain has TRBV5-1 and TRBJ2-1; D not resolved. In germline, CDR1 is SGHRS, CDR2 YFSETQ. This CDR3 has 13 residues. V lost 0 bases and J lost 5, with 6 bases in between. CDR3 amino acids: CASSLDVHNEQFF. CDR3 bases: TGCGCCAGCAGCTTGGACGTACACAATGAGCAGTTCTTC.

The rearrangement joins TRBV5-1 to TRBJ2-1; 9 nucleotides match TRBD1. The CDR3 sequence is 14 residues long. CDR1 is SGHRS and CDR2 is YFSETQ in the germline V gene. V shed 4 bases, J shed 3 bases, and the junction held 2 bases outside the gene matches. The chain's CDR3 is CASSRDRVYNEQFF. DNA of the CDR3: TGCGCCAGCAGCCGGGACAGGGTCTACAATGAGCAGTTCTTC.

The chain recombines TRBV9 with TRBJ2-2, with a weak D call TRBD2 (5 bases). The CDR3 has 14 residues. Germline V CDR1 and CDR2: SGDLS, YYNGEE. The V and J ends lost 3 bases and 7 bases respectively, with 13 bases between them. In DNA form, the CDR3 reads TGTGCCAGCAGCGAGGGAGCCCACGGCGGGGAGCTGTTTTTT. Translation: CASSEGAHGGELFF. Variable domain in full (rest from reference TRBV9 and TRBJ2-2): DSGVTQTPKHLITATGQRVTLRCSPRSGDLSVYWYQQSLDQGLQFLIQYYNGEERAKGNILERFSAQQFPDLHSELNLSSLELGDSALYFCASSEGAHGGELFFGEGSRLTVL.

This clone was found once. The gene calls are TRBV5-1 and TRBJ1-1; D not resolved. The V gene lost 0 bases and the J gene lost 1 base, with 10 bases spanning the gap. This CDR3 region has 15 residues. Per the germline V gene, CDR1 is SGHRS and CDR2 is YFSETQ. The CDR3 region has the DNA TGCGCCAGCAGCTTGGCCCCGGTAGGGAACACTGAAGCTTTCTTT. The encoded protein is CASSLAPVGNTEAFF.

The chain combines TRBV20-1 with TRBJ1-1; D gene uncertain. The germline V gene encodes CDR1 DFQATT and CDR2 SNEGSKA (reference sequence). The CDR3 extends over 11 amino acids. Deletions cut 4 bases from V and 6 bases from J, with 9 bases between. The CDR3, as DNA: TGCAGTGCTACCAAGACCCCTGAAGCTTTCTTT. It specifies CSATKTPEAFF.

V is TRBV6-1 and J is TRBJ1-3, with a possible D match to TRBD1 (5 bases). This CDR3 comprises 16 residues. The V end lost 3 bases, the J end lost 2 bases, and 14 bases lay between the germline ends. Looked up from germline, CDR1 is MNHNS and CDR2 is SASEGT. CDR3 region: CASSDGSGNAGNTIYF. The CDR3 nucleotides are TGTGCCAGCAGTGACGGGTCAGGGAATGCTGGAAACACCATATATTTT.

The J gene is TRBJ2-5, the V gene TRBV28, with 12 nucleotides matching TRBD2. The CDR3 covers 15 residues. From germline, CDR1 is MDHEN and CDR2 SYDVKM. Losses at the gene ends were 8 bases for V and 1 base for J; bases not matched to a gene: 5. CDR3 loop: CASSSGRVIQETQYF. CDR3 in DNA: TGTGCCAGCTCTAGCGGGAGGGTTATCCAAGAGACCCAGTACTTC.

This clone was counted a single time. V gene TRBV5-1 combines with J gene TRBJ2-3; the D is unclear. V was cut by 0 bases and J by 6 bases, with 2 bases left in between. The CDR3 extends over 11 amino acids. Germline lookup yields CDR1 SGHRS and CDR2 YFSETQ. CDR3 nucleotide sequence: TGCGCCAGCAGCTTGGCTGATACGCAGTATTTT. Its translation is CASSLADTQYF.

The chain is built from TRBV7-8 and TRBJ2-7, with D unresolved. Trimming stripped 4 bases from V and 2 bases from J, with 15 bases between. Germline V CDR1 and CDR2: SGHVS, FQNEAQ. The CDR3 spans 15 residues. The CDR3 loop is CASSSYSAFTYEQYF. The CDR3 DNA sequence: TGTGCCAGCAGCTCCTACAGCGCGTTCACCTACGAGCAGTACTTC.

V gene TRBV27 combines with J gene TRBJ1-5; D ambiguous. In germline, CDR1 is MNHEY, CDR2 SMNVEV (reference sequence). Deletions cut 1 base from V and 0 bases from J, with 10 bases between. The length of the CDR3 is 16 residues. The CDR3, as DNA: TGTGCCAGCAGTTTATTGGCCGGATATAGCAATCAGCCCCAGCATTTT. Translating it yields CASSLLAGYSNQPQHF.

This clone showed up just once. The V call is TRBV6-5, the J call TRBJ1-4; D gene unclear. Trimming shortened V by 4 bases and J by 8 bases, and 17 bases separated the two germline ends. Germline V CDR1 and CDR2: MNHEY, SVGAGI. The CDR3 covers 15 residues. CDR3 sequence (DNA): TGTGCCAGCAGTTCCCCTCATTTTGGGCGCGAAAAACTGTTTTTT. Protein sequence: CASSSPHFGREKLFF.

The rearrangement links TRBV6-6 to TRBJ1-1; D is possibly TRBD1 (5 bases). V lost 2 bases and J lost 5, with 12 bases in between. The CDR3 is 14 residues long. Germline V gene lookup returns CDR1 MNHNY and CDR2 SVGAGI (reference sequence). This CDR3 is CASSYAGDWTEAFF. The CDR3 DNA reads TGTGCCAGCAGTTACGCGGGGGATTGGACTGAAGCTTTCTTT.

The chain joins TRBV18 to TRBJ1-5; D may be TRBD1 (5 bases). CDR1 is KGHSH, CDR2 LQKENI, per germline. There are 15 residues in the CDR3. Trimming cost V 4 bases and J 3 bases, with 13 bases left between them. The CDR3 is CASSLDTGYNQPQHF. The CDR3 nucleotides read TGTGCCAGCTCACTTGATACAGGTTACAATCAGCCCCAGCATTTT.

V usage is TRBV9 and J usage is TRBJ1-5, with 8 positions matching TRBD1. This CDR3 spans 14 amino acids. V shed 0 bases, J shed 6 bases, and the junction held 2 bases outside the gene matches. Germline V gives CDR1 SGDLS, CDR2 YYNGEE. CDR3 nucleotide sequence: TGTGCCAGCAGCGTAGACAGGGGGGCTCAGCCCCAGCATTTT. Translation: CASSVDRGAQPQHF.

The chain employs TRBV29-1 and TRBJ1-4; 7 positions agree with TRBD1. The CDR3 contains 13 residues. The V segment lost 3 bases and the J segment 3 bases; nucleotides outside the gene matches: 1. CDR1 and CDR2 (germline): SQVTM, ANQGSEA. The CDR3 sequence: CSVDDRANEKLFF. CDR3 nucleotide sequence: TGCAGCGTTGACGACAGGGCTAATGAAAAACTGTTTTTT. Looking up the rest from reference TRBV29-1 and TRBJ1-4 gives the full variable domain: SAVISQKPSRDICQRGTSLTIQCQVDSQVTMMFWYRQQPGQSLTLIATANQGSEATYESGFVIDKFPISRPNLTFSTLTVSNMSPEDSSIYLCSVDDRANEKLFFGSGTQLSVL.

V is TRBV9 and J is TRBJ2-7; tentative D call: TRBD2 (5 bases). Between the trimmed V and J ends, which lost 4 bases and 6 bases, there was a span of 23 bases. The CDR3 sequence is 16 residues long. Germline V lookup: CDR1 SGDLS, CDR2 YYNGEE. The chain's CDR3 is CASSSEYSALPSEQYF. The CDR3 DNA reads as TGTGCCAGCAGCTCGGAATATAGCGCCTTACCTAGCGAGCAGTACTTC.

This clone came up once. The CDR3: CASSLEGSSYNEQFF. CDR3 coding DNA: TGTGCCAGCAGCTTAGAGGGATCCTCCTACAATGAGCAGTTCTTC. V and J are TRBV7-3 and TRBJ2-1, with a weak D call TRBD2 (5 bases). Trimming took off 2 bases at V and 0 bases at J, with 8 bases between the two ends. CDR1 and CDR2 (germline): SGHTA, FQGTGA. The CDR3 extends over 15 amino acids.

This chain joins TRBV7-9 and TRBJ1-2, with TRBD1 matching 7 bases. J was trimmed by 8 bases and V by 2 bases; bases with no gene match: 17. Germline V gives CDR1 SEHNR, CDR2 FQNEAQ (reference sequence). The CDR3 runs to 17 residues. The CDR3 DNA sequence: TGTGCCAGCAGCTTATGGCCCAGACGAAGACAGGGTAGGGGCTACACCTTC. Protein product: CASSLWPRRRQGRGYTF.

In its sample, this clone was seen a few times. CDR3 sequence: CASSLSPANTEAFF. CDR3 DNA: TGCGCCAGCAGCTTGTCGCCGGCGAACACTGAAGCTTTCTTT. The chain is built from TRBV5-1 and TRBJ1-1; D remains unclear. Germline CDR1 reads SGHRS; CDR2 reads YFSETQ. The CDR3 extends over 14 amino acids. Trimming removed 1 base from V and 1 base from J, with 8 bases in between.

The chain recombines TRBV11-2 with TRBJ2-7; D gene ambiguous. CDR1 SGHAT and CDR2 FQNNGV come from the germline V gene. The CDR3 contains 14 residues. With 1 base removed from V and 4 bases from J, the gap between germline ends came to 11 bases. CDR3 DNA sequence: TGTGCCAGCAGCTTAGGGCCCAAGGCATACGAGCAGTACTTC. It codes for CASSLGPKAYEQYF.

V usage is TRBV9 and J usage is TRBJ2-2; D is unclear. CDR1 SGDLS and CDR2 YYNGEE come from the germline V gene. The CDR3 loop spans 14 amino acids. Trimming removed 1 base from V and 2 bases from J, with 6 bases in between. CDR3 sequence: CASSVQSNTGELFF. The CDR3 nucleotides are TGTGCCAGCAGCGTACAGAGTAACACCGGGGAGCTGTTTTTT.

Only one count was recorded for this clone. The chain has TRBV6-5 and TRBJ1-2, with D perhaps matching TRBD1 (5 bases). This CDR3 is built from 15 residues. Trimming shortened V by 4 bases and J by 1 base, and 13 bases separated the two germline ends. Germline V gene lookup returns CDR1 MNHEY and CDR2 SVGAGI. The CDR3 reads CASSSTGTDNYGYTF. The CDR3 nucleotides read TGTGCCAGCAGTTCTACCGGGACGGATAACTATGGCTACACCTTC.